The rows below give T cell receptor beta chains drawn from one sample of a study of T cells in Graves' hyperthyroidism and ophthalmopathy. TCRdb passed the multiplex PCR reads through MiXCR, listing each CDR3 protein once. The sample includes about 590,000 distinct CDR3 sequences, approximately 15% of them seen just once. Sequencing was carried out using blood. All receptors come from a woman aged 18-29 years with Graves' ophthalmopathy. Both conserved end residues are part of each CDR3. The D gene is left open where the match is weak. A row's size may be missing; if present it is once, few, many or a size class.

D: TRBD2; V: TRBV24-1; J: TRBJ2-1; size: few; DNA: TGTGCCACCAGTGACCAAGAGCGGGGGAGCTCCTACAATGAGCAGTTCTTC; CDR3: CATSDQERGSSYNEQFF
D: .; V: TRBV28; J: TRBJ2-7; size: many; DNA: TGTGCCAGCATTGCCTGGGGTAGCGGACCCTACGAGCAGTACTTC; CDR3: CASIAWGSGPYEQYF
D: TRBD1; V: TRBV12-3/TRBV12-4; J: TRBJ1-2; size: many; DNA: TGTGCCAGCAGTCACCAGGGGGATGGCTACACCTTC; CDR3: CASSHQGDGYTF
D: .; V: TRBV24-1; J: TRBJ2-5; size: many; DNA: TGTGCCACCAGTGAAGCTGAGGAGACCCAGTACTTC; CDR3: CATSEAEETQYF
D: TRBD2; V: TRBV6-6; J: TRBJ2-1; size: many; DNA: TGTGCCAGCAGTTACCTAGCTAGCGGGAGCGGTGAGCAGTTCTTC; CDR3: CASSYLASGSGEQFF
D: TRBD1; V: TRBV6-5; J: TRBJ2-1; size: many; DNA: TGTGCCAGCAGTTACTCCTACAGGGGCGGTGAGCAGTTCTTC; CDR3: CASSYSYRGGEQFF
D: TRBD1; V: TRBV27; J: TRBJ2-7; size: .; DNA: TGTGCCAGCAGTCCCCAGGGGGCTGGCGAGCAGTACTTC; CDR3: CASSPQGAGEQYF
D: .; V: TRBV2; J: TRBJ2-2; size: many; DNA: TGTGCCAGCAGGGGGACGGAGAACACCGGGGAGCTGTTTTTT; CDR3: CASRGTENTGELFF
D: TRBD1; V: TRBV7-3; J: TRBJ2-6; size: few; DNA: TGTGCCAGCAGCCGCCCGAGTTGGGACAGACGGGCCAACGTCCTGACTTTC; CDR3: CASSRPSWDRRANVLTF
D: .; V: TRBV12-3/TRBV12-4; J: TRBJ2-1; size: many; DNA: TGTGCCAGCAGTACCCAGACAGGAAGGGCTGAGCAGTTCTTC; CDR3: CASSTQTGRAEQFF
D: TRBD2; V: TRBV28; J: TRBJ2-7; size: .; DNA: TGTGCCAGCAGTTTGGCGGGAGGCCCCGGGTTGTACGAGCAGTACTTC; CDR3: CASSLAGGPGLYEQYF
D: .; V: TRBV27; J: TRBJ2-7; size: many; DNA: TGTGCCAGCAGTTTTGCGACAGACTCCTACGAGCAGTACTTC; CDR3: CASSFATDSYEQYF
D: TRBD1; V: TRBV7-3; J: TRBJ2-1; size: many; DNA: TGTGCCAGCAGCCCGCAGACAGGGGGCCCTCTTTACAATGAGCAGTTCTTC; CDR3: CASSPQTGGPLYNEQFF
D: TRBD2; V: TRBV4-3; J: TRBJ2-3; size: few; DNA: TGCGCCAGCAGCCATTATCGCGGGAGGGCCAACACAGATACGCAGTATTTT; CDR3: CASSHYRGRANTDTQYF
D: TRBD2; V: TRBV4-2; J: TRBJ2-7; size: .; DNA: TGTGCCAGCAGCCAACGAACTAGCGGGAGTGGGGAGCAGTACTTC; CDR3: CASSQRTSGSGEQYF
D: .; V: TRBV9; J: TRBJ2-7; size: many; DNA: TGTGCCAGCAGCGTTACTAGTTCGGACGAGCAGTACTTC; CDR3: CASSVTSSDEQYF
D: .; V: TRBV19; J: TRBJ2-5; size: .; DNA: TGTGCCAGTAAACGGGGGGCTGGTGAGACCCAGTACTTC; CDR3: CASKRGAGETQYF
D: TRBD1; V: TRBV20-1; J: TRBJ2-2; size: few; DNA: TGCAGTGCTAGACGTCAGGGGGCGAACACCGGGGAGCTGTTTTTT; CDR3: CSARRQGANTGELFF
D: TRBD1; V: TRBV5-8; J: TRBJ1-1; size: many; DNA: TGTGCCAGCACTCTTAACCCGGGACAGGGAGCCACTGAAGCTTTCTTT; CDR3: CASTLNPGQGATEAFF
D: TRBD1; V: TRBV6-2/TRBV6-3; J: TRBJ2-1; size: many; DNA: TGTGCCAGCAGTTACAATGGACAGGGGGATTACAATGAGCAGTTCTTC; CDR3: CASSYNGQGDYNEQFF
D: TRBD2; V: TRBV7-9; J: TRBJ2-7; size: many; DNA: TGTGCCAGCAGCTTCTTTGCGACTAGCGGTACCTACGAGCAGTACTTC; CDR3: CASSFFATSGTYEQYF
D: TRBD1; V: TRBV30; J: TRBJ1-5; size: many; DNA: TGTGCCTGGAGTGGGGGGACAGGGGTCCAGCCCCAGCATTTT; CDR3: CAWSGGTGVQPQHF